The clone carrying this T cell receptor beta chain was counted a few times. These data are taken from a study of blood T cell repertoires in COVID-19. The wider study: From the United States, Italy and Spain came samples of acute and convalescent COVID-19. PBMCs, B-cell-depleted T cells, or T cells provided the cDNA or gDNA that made up the material.

As originally analysed: It was from reference gene primer amplification that nucleated cell counts were estimated. Assay: immunoSEQ multiplex PCR; the TCRdb copy retains only in-frame clones and omits some. Clone size and V and J calls were adopted from that table, with D and trimming inferred from the DNA. The sample records fewer than 110,000 clones, 88% being singletons. J lost 4 bases, V lost 3 bases, and 12 bases had no gene match. CDR1 is GTSNPN and CDR2 is SVGIG in the germline V gene (reference sequence). CDR3 length equals 17 residues. This TCR came from a human donor in a cohort sampled during active COVID-19. Sequencing input: peripheral blood. The chain has TRBV30 and TRBJ2-5, with 12 bases aligning to TRBD2. Here the CDR3 reads CAWSRLRGTSGPETQYF. DNA of the CDR3: TGTGCCTGGAGCCGCCTGAGGGGGACTAGCGGGCCAGAGACCCAGTACTTC. Together with reference TRBV30 and TRBJ2-5, the CDR3 gives the full variable domain: SQTIHQWPATLVQPVGSPLSLECTVEGTSNPNLYWYRQAAGRGLQLLFYSVGIGQISSEVPQNLSASRPQDRQFILSSKKLLLSDSGFYLCAWSRLRGTSGPETQYFGPGTRLLVL.